This TCR beta chain was captured by sequencing in a study of PD-1 blockade in mismatch repair-deficient tumors. The CDR3 extends over 14 amino acids. Germline V gives CDR1 SGHVS, CDR2 FNYEAQ. V lost 5 bases, J lost 7 bases, and 14 bases lay in between. TCRdb keeps only in-frame clones here, not all; method: immunoSEQ multiplex PCR. The table shows roughly 50,000 clones, with over 70% occurring only once. Sample: peripheral blood, taken more than 19 weeks after starting pembrolizumab. The origin of this receptor is an adult with mismatch repair-deficient cancer. This chain uses TRBV7-6 with TRBJ2-2; D may be TRBD1 (6 bases). CDR3 nucleotide sequence: TGTGCCAGCAGCCAATATCAGGGGATCGGGGAGCTGTTTTTT. This translates into CASSQYQGIGELFF.